The 7 T cell receptor beta chains below all came from one sample that was sequenced in a study of shared clonotypes between healthy human individuals. Clones were read by immunoSEQ multiplex PCR, and TCRdb kept only the in-frame ones, dropping some. The data hold roughly 2,000,000 clones, with approximately 94% observed a single time. In the naive CD8 group, cells lacked CD45RO and were positively selected for CCR7, so terminally differentiated effector memory CD45RA+ cells were left out. Sequenced sample: naive CD8+ T cells sorted from blood. The receptors originated from a young man in good health.

This clone is a singleton in its sample. CDR3 coding DNA: TGCGCCAGCAGCTTGACAGGAGGGGGCGGCACAGATACGCAGTATTTT. Translated, it gives CASSLTGGGGTDTQYF. V gene TRBV5-1 combines with J gene TRBJ2-3, with D maybe TRBD1 (7 bases). CDR1 and CDR2 (germline): SGHRS, YFSETQ. This CDR3 comprises 16 residues. The V end lost 1 base, the J end lost 1 base, and 13 bases lay between the germline ends. The full variable domain, its missing parts supplied by reference TRBV5-1 and TRBJ2-3, is KAGVTQTPRYLIKTRGQQVTLSCSPISGHRSVSWYQQTPGQGLQFLFEYFSETQRNKGNFPGRFSGRQFSNSRSEMNVSTLELGDSALYLCASSLTGGGGTDTQYFGPGTRLTVL.

In DNA, the CDR3 is TGTGCCAGCAGCGCAGACTTAGCCGGGGATACGCAGTATTTT. Translation gives CASSADLAGDTQYF. The chain uses TRBV7-9 and TRBJ2-3, with D hard to call. This CDR3 spans 14 amino acids. Germline V gene data show CDR1 as SEHNR and CDR2 as FQNEAQ (reference sequence). The V gene lost 5 bases and the J gene lost 6 bases, with 15 bases spanning the gap.

This chain links TRBV4-2 with TRBJ1-2; D might be TRBD1 (6 bases). The length of the CDR3 is 17 residues. Germline assignment: CDR1 LGHNA and CDR2 YNFKEQ. Trimming took off 1 base at V and 3 bases at J, with 18 bases between the two ends. The CDR3 protein is CASSQVGYGGDDYGYTF. CDR3 in DNA: TGTGCCAGCAGCCAAGTCGGATACGGGGGCGATGACTATGGCTACACCTTC.

The gene calls are TRBV10-2 and TRBJ2-7; no clear D gene. Germline assignment: CDR1 WSHSY and CDR2 SAAADI. The CDR3 consists of 15 residues. V dropped 0 bases and J dropped 2 bases, with 11 bases sitting between them. CDR3 sequence: CASSESIGLTYEQYF. The DNA of the CDR3 is TGCGCCAGCAGTGAGTCGATAGGGCTGACCTACGAGCAGTACTTC.

J is TRBJ1-3 and V is TRBV9; D is unresolved. The CDR3 is 14 residues long. Germline-derived CDR1 and CDR2 are SGDLS and YYNGEE. V shed 0 bases and J shed 2 bases, with 6 bases lying between them. As DNA, the CDR3 is TGTGCCAGCAGCGTAGGGGATCCTGGAAACACCATATATTTT. Translated, it gives CASSVGDPGNTIYF.

CDR3 nucleotides: TGTGCCAGCAGTTTATCGACTACAGGCGCGGACGAGCAGTACTTC. Its translation: CASSLSTTGADEQYF. The V gene is TRBV27, the J gene TRBJ2-7, with D perhaps assigned TRBD1 or TRBD2 (5 bases each). V dropped 0 bases and J dropped 5 bases, with 14 bases sitting between them. Looked up from germline, CDR1 is MNHEY and CDR2 is SMNVEV (reference sequence). The CDR3 has 15 amino acids.

The gene calls are TRBV4-2 and TRBJ2-1, with D perhaps matching TRBD1 (6 bases). The CDR3 has 16 amino acids. Germline CDR1 and CDR2: LGHNA and YNFKEQ. With 0 bases removed from V and 7 bases from J, the gap between germline ends came to 16 bases. The chain's CDR3 is CASSQEVGAGLNEQFF. The CDR3 region has the DNA TGTGCCAGCAGCCAAGAAGTGGGGGCAGGACTTAATGAGCAGTTCTTC.